The 10 T cell receptor beta chains in this list originate from one sample, sequenced in a study of blood T cell repertoires in COVID-19. Assay: immunoSEQ multiplex PCR; the TCRdb copy retains only in-frame clones and omits some. The sample carries about 100,000 clones, roughly 90% recorded once. Material: peripheral blood. Source of these receptors: a man aged 25 to 40 in a cohort sampled during active COVID-19.

The rearrangement uses TRBV15 and TRBJ2-7; the match to TRBD2 covers 8 bases. The CDR3 covers 13 residues. After removal of 4 bases from V and 9 bases from J, the junction contained 8 bases not matched to a gene. The germline CDR1 and CDR2 sequences are LNHNV and YYDKDF (reference sequence). The CDR3 is CATSIPRGGLQYF. In DNA, the CDR3 is TGTGCCACCAGCATCCCCCGGGGGGGCCTGCAGTACTTC.

V usage is TRBV10-1 and J usage is TRBJ2-2; 15 bases map to TRBD2. This CDR3 spans 17 amino acids. Germline CDR1 and CDR2: WNHNN and SYGVQD (reference sequence). V lost 6 bases and J lost 5; bases outside the gene matches: 7. The CDR3 sequence is CASSRTSGGAVTGELFF. CDR3 DNA: TGCGCCAGCAGCCGGACTAGCGGGGGGGCCGTTACCGGGGAGCTGTTTTTT.

This clone was recorded only once. The chain joins TRBV18 to TRBJ2-3; D unresolved. Trimming cost V 3 bases and J 6 bases, with 10 bases left between them. The CDR3 is 13 amino acids. Germline V gene lookup returns CDR1 KGHSH and CDR2 LQKENI. The CDR3 loop is CASSPALYDTQYF. DNA for the CDR3: TGTGCCAGCTCACCCGCGCTCTACGATACGCAGTATTTT.

The CDR3 DNA reads TGTGCTAGTGGTTTACAGGGCTACACTGAAGCTTTCTTT. This sequence encodes CASGLQGYTEAFF. The J gene is TRBJ1-1, the V gene TRBV12-5; D may be TRBD1 (6 bases). Trimming removed 3 bases from V and 3 bases from J, with 8 bases in between. This CDR3 is 13 amino acids long. The germline V gene encodes CDR1 LGHNT and CDR2 FRNRAP. Looking up the rest from reference TRBV12-5 and TRBJ1-1 gives the full variable domain: DARVTQTPRHKVTEMGQEVTMRCQPILGHNTVFWYRQTMMQGLELLAYFRNRAPLDDSGMPKDRFSAEMPDATLATLKIQPSEPRDSAVYFCASGLQGYTEAFFGQGTRLTVV.

V usage is TRBV11-2 and J usage is TRBJ1-1; D unresolved. The V end was cut by 5 bases, the J end by 4 bases, with 14 bases between. This CDR3 has 14 residues. Germline values: CDR1 SGHAT, CDR2 FQNNGV. In DNA form, the CDR3 reads TGTGCCAGCAGCCCAAGAAACGGAGGCACTGAAGCTTTCTTT. Amino acids: CASSPRNGGTEAFF.

This chain uses TRBV18 with TRBJ1-1; 8 bases match TRBD1. Losses at the gene ends were 6 bases for V and 0 bases for J; bases not matched to a gene: 9. This CDR3 is 16 amino acids long. In germline, CDR1 is KGHSH, CDR2 LQKENI. The CDR3 reads CASSDGTGGVNTEAFF. DNA of the CDR3: TGTGCCAGCTCTGACGGGACAGGTGGTGTGAACACTGAAGCTTTCTTT.

The CDR3, as DNA: TGTGCCAGCAGCTTATTTACGGGGGAAAAACTGTTTTTT. This translates into CASSLFTGEKLFF. This chain joins TRBV7-3 and TRBJ1-4; no clear D. Per the germline V gene, CDR1 is SGHTA and CDR2 is FQGTGA. This CDR3 has 13 amino acids. V was shortened by 2 bases and J by 8 bases, with 9 bases between the two germline ends.

The chain links TRBV5-4 to TRBJ2-5; TRBD2 aligns across 10 bases. Losses at the gene ends were 4 bases for V and 5 bases for J; bases not matched to a gene: 11. Germline V gene sequence: CDR1 SGHNT, CDR2 YYREEE (reference sequence). The CDR3 sequence is 16 residues long. CDR3 amino acids: CASSQGLAGDDETQYF. The CDR3 DNA is TGTGCCAGCAGCCAAGGCCTAGCGGGGGATGATGAGACCCAGTACTTC.

J is TRBJ2-1 and V is TRBV18; 9 bases are shared with TRBD2. The ends lost 3 bases at V and 9 bases at J; junction bases unmatched: 9. The CDR3 length is 15 residues. Per the germline V gene, CDR1 is KGHSH and CDR2 is LQKENI. In DNA form, the CDR3 reads TGTGCCAGCTCACCGTCTAGCGGGGAGAAGGGTGAGCAGTTCTTC. This codes for CASSPSSGEKGEQFF.

This clone was found a few times. The J gene is TRBJ1-5, the V gene TRBV5-6; D is perhaps TRBD1 (5 bases). Trimming removed 2 bases from V and 4 bases from J, with 13 bases in between. CDR3 length: 15 residues. CDR1 is SGHDT, CDR2 YYEEEE, per germline. The DNA of the CDR3 is TGTGCCAGCAGCTTCGGGGGAATTGGGAATCAGCCCCAGCATTTT. This sequence encodes CASSFGGIGNQPQHF.